Shown below are 14 T cell receptor beta chains from a single sample sequenced in a study of T cells after yellow fever vaccination. Each CDR3 protein gets one entry after TCRdb re-called the 5' RACE reads with MiXCR. This sample has 500,000 to 700,000 distinct CDR3 sequences; about 19% occur once, and the top ten carry over 11%. The source material was PBMCs, sampled 15 days after the yellow fever booster vaccination. These receptors came from a man younger than 45 who received the YFV17D yellow fever vaccine.

V usage is TRBV5-1 and J usage is TRBJ2-7; 7 bases agree with TRBD1. J gave up 1 base and V 4 bases, and 8 bases lay outside the gene matches. The CDR3 contains 15 residues. Looked up from germline, CDR1 is SGHRS and CDR2 is YFSETQ. CDR3 in amino acids: CASSPGTARSYEQYF. In nucleotides, the CDR3 is TGCGCCAGCAGCCCAGGGACAGCCCGTTCCTACGAGCAGTACTTC.

This clonotype has only a few counts. The V gene is TRBV12-3 or TRBV12-4, the J gene TRBJ2-1, with D perhaps matching TRBD2 (6 bases). The V end was cut by 3 bases, the J end by 0 bases, with 12 bases between. This CDR3 has 16 residues. CDR3 sequence (DNA): TGTGCCAGCAGTTTGGTCGGCGGGACCTCCTACAATGAGCAGTTCTTC. Its translation: CASSLVGGTSYNEQFF.

This clonotype appeared a few times. J is TRBJ2-6 and V is TRBV28; TRBD1 is a possible D gene (6 bases). The CDR3 is 16 amino acids. Between the trimmed V and J ends, which lost 3 bases and 0 bases, there was a span of 9 bases. The V gene's germline CDR1 is MDHEN and CDR2 SYDVKM. This chain's CDR3 is CASSFRTASGANVLTF. The CDR3 region has the DNA TGTGCCAGCAGTTTTCGGACAGCCTCTGGGGCCAACGTCCTGACTTTC.

The chain links TRBV3-1 to TRBJ2-1, with TRBD2 matching 7 bases. The CDR3 length is 13 residues. CDR1 LGHDT and CDR2 YNNKEL come from the germline V gene (reference sequence). The V segment lost 5 bases and the J segment 10 bases; nucleotides outside the gene matches: 8. The CDR3 protein is CASSSLGGREQFF. The DNA for the CDR3 is TGTGCCAGCAGCTCACTCGGGGGGAGGGAGCAGTTCTTC.

This chain uses TRBV12-3 or TRBV12-4 with TRBJ1-1; D is undetermined. The CDR3 runs to 16 residues. The V gene lost 3 bases and the J gene lost 1 base, with 15 bases spanning the gap. The CDR3 nucleotides read TGTGCCAGCAGTTTGCAGTTCGGAACGGGGAACACTGAAGCTTTCTTT. Protein sequence: CASSLQFGTGNTEAFF.

The chain is built from TRBV29-1 and TRBJ2-1, with 13 positions matching TRBD2. The CDR3 spans 16 residues. Germline CDR1 is SQVTM and CDR2 is ANQGSEA. Trimming removed 5 bases from V and 7 bases from J; junction bases left unmatched: 11. The CDR3 reads CSVHPGGTSGTNEQFF. The CDR3 DNA reads as TGCAGCGTTCACCCGGGGGGGACTAGCGGGACGAATGAGCAGTTCTTC.

The chain uses TRBV6-5 and TRBJ2-7; TRBD2 agrees at 7 bases. This CDR3 is built from 16 residues. Per germline, CDR1 MNHEY and CDR2 SVGAGI. With 0 bases clipped from V and 3 bases from J, the junction kept 8 bases outside the gene matches. CDR3 nucleotide sequence: TGTGCCAGCAGTTACTCCGCCCTAGCGGCCAACTACGAGCAGTACTTC. Its translation: CASSYSALAANYEQYF.

This clonotype came up a few times. The rearrangement links TRBV12-3 or TRBV12-4 to TRBJ2-3; D is ambiguous. There are 14 residues in the CDR3. V was pared by 3 bases and J by 2 bases, with 9 bases between. CDR3 coding DNA: TGTGCCAGCAGTTTTGAGGACGCCACAGATACGCAGTATTTT. Amino acid sequence: CASSFEDATDTQYF.

V usage is TRBV3-1 and J usage is TRBJ2-5; tentatively, D is TRBD1 or TRBD2 (5 bases each). With 4 bases removed from V and 3 bases from J, the gap between germline ends came to 15 bases. This CDR3 spans 15 amino acids. Germline CDR1 reads LGHDT; CDR2 reads YNNKEL (reference sequence). CDR3 residues: CASSPSTVREETQYF. The CDR3 coding sequence is TGTGCCAGCAGCCCGTCGACAGTGAGGGAAGAGACCCAGTACTTC.

This clonotype was counted a few times. This chain uses TRBV4-1 with TRBJ2-3; 9 positions agree with TRBD2. The germline CDR1 and CDR2 sequences are MGHRA and YSYEKL. Unmatched junction bases numbered 6, after V lost 3 bases and J lost 2 bases. CDR3 length equals 16 residues. As DNA, the CDR3 is TGCGCCAGCAGCCAGGCCCTAGCGGGATCCACAGATACGCAGTATTTT. Its translation is CASSQALAGSTDTQYF.

The chain has TRBV12-3 or TRBV12-4 and TRBJ2-7; TRBD1 might be the D (5 bases). The CDR3 extends over 12 amino acids. The V and J ends lost 6 bases and 6 bases respectively, with 12 bases between them. The CDR3 reads CASSLTAGEQYF. In nucleotides, the CDR3 is TGTGCCAGCAGCTTGACAGCAGGCGAGCAGTACTTC.

This clonotype occurred a few times. The chain carries TRBV5-5 and TRBJ1-1; D possibly corresponds to TRBD1 (5 bases). CDR1 is SGHKS, CDR2 YYEKEE, per germline (reference sequence). The CDR3 is made up of 16 amino acids. The V end lost 6 bases, the J end lost 0 bases, and 18 bases lay between the germline ends. The CDR3: CASNPGVRGVNTEAFF. CDR3 sequence (DNA): TGTGCCAGCAACCCGGGCGTACGGGGGGTGAACACTGAAGCTTTCTTT.

This clonotype was picked up a small number of times. J is TRBJ2-2 and V is TRBV24-1, with 9 bases that match TRBD2. CDR1 is KGHDR and CDR2 is SFDVKD in the germline V gene. The CDR3 runs to 16 residues. V gave up 4 bases and J gave up 5 bases; unmatched junction bases: 7. CDR3 residues: CATSEVGTSTTGELFF. In DNA, the CDR3 is TGTGCCACCAGTGAGGTCGGGACTAGCACGACCGGGGAGCTGTTTTTT.

The CDR3 here is CASSFFGTHYSNQPQHF. CDR3 nucleotide sequence: TGTGCCAGCAGTTTTTTCGGGACACATTATAGCAATCAGCCCCAGCATTTT. V and J are TRBV28 and TRBJ1-5; weak D call: TRBD1 (6 bases). From germline, CDR1 is MDHEN and CDR2 SYDVKM. This CDR3 is built from 17 residues. Trimming took 3 bases from V and 0 from J, leaving 15 bases between them.